This T cell receptor beta chain appears in the sequencing data of a study of T cells in localized non-small cell lung cancer. Method: immunoSEQ multiplex PCR; TCRdb's copy keeps in-frame clones and lacks some. The sample lists fewer than 90,000 clones, roughly 80% occurring once. Per germline, CDR1 GTSNPN and CDR2 SVGIG (reference sequence). V dropped 3 bases and J dropped 0; count of bases not matched to a gene: 1. The CDR3 sequence is 14 residues long. Turning to this clone: The antigen remains unidentified.

Notes on the study in general: Adjacent uninvolved lung tissue had the highest T cell clonality, exceeding tumor. Across samples, adjacent lung featured a median around 60 of the top 100 tumor clones. Analysis by sequencing included only one tumor region, so heterogeneity remains possible. Among blood samples, higher T cell density accompanied longer overall survival.

The chain has TRBV30 and TRBJ1-3; 8 nucleotides agree with TRBD1. The sequencing used PBMCs, collected before any cancer treatment. This TCR came from a man aged 40 to 75 with stage II squamous cell lung carcinoma. The CDR3 coding sequence is TGTGCCTGGAGAACAGGGGGCTCTGGAAACACCATATATTTT. The encoded protein is CAWRTGGSGNTIYF.